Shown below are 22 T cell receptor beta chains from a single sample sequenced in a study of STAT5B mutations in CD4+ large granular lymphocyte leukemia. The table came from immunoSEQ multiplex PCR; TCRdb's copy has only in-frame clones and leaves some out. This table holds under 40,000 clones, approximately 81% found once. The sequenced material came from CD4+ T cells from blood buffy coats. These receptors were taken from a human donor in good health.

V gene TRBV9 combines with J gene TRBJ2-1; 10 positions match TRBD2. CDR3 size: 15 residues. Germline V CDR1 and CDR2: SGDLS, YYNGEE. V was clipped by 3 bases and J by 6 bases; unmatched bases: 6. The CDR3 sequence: CASSETSGKGNEQFF. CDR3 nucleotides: TGTGCCAGCAGCGAAACTAGCGGGAAAGGCAATGAGCAGTTCTTC.

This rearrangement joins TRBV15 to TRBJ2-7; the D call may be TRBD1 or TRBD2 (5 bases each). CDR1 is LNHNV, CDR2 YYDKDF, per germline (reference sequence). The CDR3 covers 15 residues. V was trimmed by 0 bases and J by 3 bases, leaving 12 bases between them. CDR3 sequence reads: CATSRDRGLGYEQYF. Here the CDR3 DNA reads TGTGCCACCAGCAGAGATCGGGGCTTAGGCTACGAGCAGTACTTC.

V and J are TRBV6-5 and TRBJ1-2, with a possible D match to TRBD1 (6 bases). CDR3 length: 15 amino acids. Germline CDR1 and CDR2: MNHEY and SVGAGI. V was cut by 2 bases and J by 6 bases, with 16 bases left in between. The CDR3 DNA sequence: TGTGCCAGCAGTTACATACAGGGTGGGGTCGATGGCTACACCTTC. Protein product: CASSYIQGGVDGYTF.

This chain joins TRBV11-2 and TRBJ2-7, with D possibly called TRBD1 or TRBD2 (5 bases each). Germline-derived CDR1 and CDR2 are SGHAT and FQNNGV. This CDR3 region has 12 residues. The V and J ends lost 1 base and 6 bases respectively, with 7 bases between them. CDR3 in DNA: TGTGCCAGCAGCTTAGGGGGGTTCGAGCAGTACTTC. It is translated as CASSLGGFEQYF.

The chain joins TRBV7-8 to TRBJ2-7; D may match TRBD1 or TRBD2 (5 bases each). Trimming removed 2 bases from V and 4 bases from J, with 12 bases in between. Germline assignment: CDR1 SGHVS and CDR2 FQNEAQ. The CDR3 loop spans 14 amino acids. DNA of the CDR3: TGTGCCAGCAGCTTAAGGGCCAGGGAGTACGAGCAGTACTTC. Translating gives CASSLRAREYEQYF.

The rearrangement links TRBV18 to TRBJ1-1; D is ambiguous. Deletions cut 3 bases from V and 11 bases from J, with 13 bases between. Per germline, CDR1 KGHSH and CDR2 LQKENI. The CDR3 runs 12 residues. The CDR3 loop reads CASSPKDGEAFF. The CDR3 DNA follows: TGTGCCAGCTCACCTAAGGACGGGGAGGCTTTCTTT.

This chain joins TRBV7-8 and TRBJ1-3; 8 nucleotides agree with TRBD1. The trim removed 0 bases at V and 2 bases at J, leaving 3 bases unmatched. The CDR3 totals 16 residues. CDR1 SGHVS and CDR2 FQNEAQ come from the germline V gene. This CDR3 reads CASSLATRGPGNTIYF. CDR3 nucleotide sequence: TGTGCCAGCAGCTTAGCGACCAGGGGGCCTGGAAACACCATATATTTT.

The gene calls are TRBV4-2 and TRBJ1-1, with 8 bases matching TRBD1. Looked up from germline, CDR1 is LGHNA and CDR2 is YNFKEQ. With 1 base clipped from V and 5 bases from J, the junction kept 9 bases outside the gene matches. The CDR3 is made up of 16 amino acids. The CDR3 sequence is CASSQASGQGWTEAFF. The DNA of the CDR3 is TGTGCCAGCAGCCAAGCTAGTGGACAGGGATGGACTGAAGCTTTCTTT.

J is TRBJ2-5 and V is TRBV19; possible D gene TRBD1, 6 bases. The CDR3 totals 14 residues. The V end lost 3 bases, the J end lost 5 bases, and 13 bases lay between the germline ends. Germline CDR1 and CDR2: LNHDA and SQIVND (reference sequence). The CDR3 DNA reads TGTGCCAGTAGTATTCTAGGGGACAAGGAGACCCAGTACTTC. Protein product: CASSILGDKETQYF. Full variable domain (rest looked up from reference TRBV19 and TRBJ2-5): DGGITQSPKYLFRKEGQNVTLSCEQNLNHDAMYWYRQDPGQGLRLIYYSQIVNDFQKGDIAEGYSVSREKKESFPLTVTSAQKNPTAFYLCASSILGDKETQYFGPGTRLLVL.

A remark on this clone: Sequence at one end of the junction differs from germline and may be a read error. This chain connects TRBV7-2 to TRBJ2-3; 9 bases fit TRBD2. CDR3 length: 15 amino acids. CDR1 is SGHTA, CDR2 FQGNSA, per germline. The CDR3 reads CASSLAGLLTDTQYF. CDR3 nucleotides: TGTGCCAGCAGCCTAGCGGGGCTCCTTACAGATACGCAGTATTTT.

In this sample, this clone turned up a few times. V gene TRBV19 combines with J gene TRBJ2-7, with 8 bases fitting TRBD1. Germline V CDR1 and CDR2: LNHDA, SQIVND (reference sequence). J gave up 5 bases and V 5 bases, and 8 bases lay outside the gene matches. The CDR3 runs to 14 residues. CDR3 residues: CASSPRTGQDEQYF. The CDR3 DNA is TGTGCCAGTAGTCCCCGGACAGGGCAGGACGAGCAGTACTTC.

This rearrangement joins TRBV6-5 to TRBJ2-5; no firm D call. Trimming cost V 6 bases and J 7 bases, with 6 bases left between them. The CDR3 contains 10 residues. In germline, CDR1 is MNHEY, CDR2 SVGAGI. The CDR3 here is CASSESTQYF. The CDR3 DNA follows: TGTGCCAGCAGCGAGTCGACCCAGTACTTC.

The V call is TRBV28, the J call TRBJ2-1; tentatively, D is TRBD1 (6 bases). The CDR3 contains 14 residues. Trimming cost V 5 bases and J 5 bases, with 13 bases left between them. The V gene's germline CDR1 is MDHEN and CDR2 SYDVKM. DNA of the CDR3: TGTGCCAGCAGTCCCGGGACATCCGACAATGAGCAGTTCTTC. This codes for CASSPGTSDNEQFF.

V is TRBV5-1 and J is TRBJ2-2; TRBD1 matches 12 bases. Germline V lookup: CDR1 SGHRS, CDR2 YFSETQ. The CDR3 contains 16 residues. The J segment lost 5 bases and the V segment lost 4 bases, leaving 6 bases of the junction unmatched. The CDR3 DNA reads TGCGCCAGCAGCCCCGGGACAGGGGGCGTAACCGGGGAGCTGTTTTTT. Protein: CASSPGTGGVTGELFF.

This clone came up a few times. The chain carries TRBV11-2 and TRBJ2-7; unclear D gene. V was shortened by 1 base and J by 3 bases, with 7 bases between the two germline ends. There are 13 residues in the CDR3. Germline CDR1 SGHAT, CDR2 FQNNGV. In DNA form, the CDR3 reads TGTGCCAGCAGCTTAGGAAGGCTCTACGAGCAGTACTTC. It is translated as CASSLGRLYEQYF.

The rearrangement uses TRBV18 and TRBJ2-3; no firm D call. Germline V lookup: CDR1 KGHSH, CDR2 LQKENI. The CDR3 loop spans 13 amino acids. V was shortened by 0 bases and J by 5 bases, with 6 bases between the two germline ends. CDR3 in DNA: TGTGCCAGCTCACCACCTATGATAGATACGCAGTATTTT. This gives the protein CASSPPMIDTQYF.

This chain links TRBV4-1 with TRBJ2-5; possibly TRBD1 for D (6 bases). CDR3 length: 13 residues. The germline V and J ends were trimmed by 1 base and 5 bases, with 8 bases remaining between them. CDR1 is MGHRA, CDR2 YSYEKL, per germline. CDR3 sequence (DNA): TGCGCCAGCAGCCAAGCAAGGGGGGAGACCCAGTACTTC. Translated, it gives CASSQARGETQYF.

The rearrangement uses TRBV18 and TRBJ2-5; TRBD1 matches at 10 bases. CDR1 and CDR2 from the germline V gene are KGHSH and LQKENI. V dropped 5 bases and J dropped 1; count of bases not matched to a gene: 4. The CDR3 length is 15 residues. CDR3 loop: CASSSGTGAQETQYF. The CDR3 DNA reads TGTGCCAGCTCATCCGGGACAGGGGCCCAAGAGACCCAGTACTTC.

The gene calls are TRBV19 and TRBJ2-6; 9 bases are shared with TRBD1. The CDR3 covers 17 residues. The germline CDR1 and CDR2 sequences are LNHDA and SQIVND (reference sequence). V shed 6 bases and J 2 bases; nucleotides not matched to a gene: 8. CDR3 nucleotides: TGTGCCAGTAGCAGCACAGGGGGCGAGCCTGGGGCCAACGTCCTGACTTTC. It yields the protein CASSSTGGEPGANVLTF.

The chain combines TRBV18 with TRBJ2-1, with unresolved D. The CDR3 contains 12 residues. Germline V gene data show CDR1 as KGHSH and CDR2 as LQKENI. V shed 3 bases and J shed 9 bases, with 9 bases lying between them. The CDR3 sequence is CASSPFEGEQFF. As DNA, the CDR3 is TGTGCCAGCTCACCCTTTGAAGGTGAGCAGTTCTTC. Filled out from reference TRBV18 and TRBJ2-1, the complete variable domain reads NAGVMQNPRHLVRRRGQEARLRCSPMKGHSHVYWYRQLPEEGLKFMVYLQKENIIDESGMPKERFSAEFPKEGPSILRIQQVVRGDSAAYFCASSPFEGEQFFGPGTRLTVL.

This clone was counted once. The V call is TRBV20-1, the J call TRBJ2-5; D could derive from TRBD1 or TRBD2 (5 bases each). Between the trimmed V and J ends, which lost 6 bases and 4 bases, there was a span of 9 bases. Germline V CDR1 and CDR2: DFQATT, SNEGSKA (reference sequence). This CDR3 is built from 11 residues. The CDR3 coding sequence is TGCAGTGCCACTAGGGGAGAGACCCAGTACTTC. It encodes CSATRGETQYF.

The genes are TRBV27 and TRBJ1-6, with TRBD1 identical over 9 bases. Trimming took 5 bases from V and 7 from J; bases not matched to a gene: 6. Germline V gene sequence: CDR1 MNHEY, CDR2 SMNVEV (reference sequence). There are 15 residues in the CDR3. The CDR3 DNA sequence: TGTGCCAGCAGTCTCAGCGGGACAGGGAATTCACCCCTCCACTTT. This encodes CASSLSGTGNSPLHF.